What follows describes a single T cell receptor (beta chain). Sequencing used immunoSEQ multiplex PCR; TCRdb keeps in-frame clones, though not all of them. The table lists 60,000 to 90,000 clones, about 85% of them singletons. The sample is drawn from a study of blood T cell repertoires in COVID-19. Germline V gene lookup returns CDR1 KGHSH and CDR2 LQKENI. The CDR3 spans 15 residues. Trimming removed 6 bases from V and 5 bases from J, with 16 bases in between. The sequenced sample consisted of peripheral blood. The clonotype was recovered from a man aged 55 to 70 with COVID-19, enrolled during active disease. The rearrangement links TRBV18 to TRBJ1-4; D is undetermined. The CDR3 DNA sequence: TGTGCCAGCTCCCCTGCTGGCACGGGGAATGAAAAACTGTTTTTT. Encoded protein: CASSPAGTGNEKLFF.